This TCR beta chain is drawn from a study of regulatory T cells in long-lasting Graves disease. The time point was: newly diagnosed GD, antithyroid drugs for less than 3 months. The TCR library was prepared using RNA isolated from PBMCs. Whole-study findings and limits: Persistent disease samples used TRBV28, TRBJ1-2 and TRBJ2-5 preferentially. The small sample size may have reduced accuracy.

V lost 4 bases and J lost 5, with 15 bases in between. The CDR3 is 14 amino acids. Germline-derived CDR1 and CDR2 are MGHRA and YSYEKL. This clonotype has a handful of counts. What it binds is not known. CDR3 regions were amplified by Arm-PCR using iRepertoire HTBI primers to build TCR beta libraries. TCRdb reanalysed the multiplex PCR reads using MiXCR and keeps one entry per CDR3 protein. This sample has 350,000 to 500,000 distinct CDR3 sequences; 14% occur once, and the top ten carry around a sixth. These data also formed part of another study, on T cells in Graves' hyperthyroidism and ophthalmopathy. That paper states: The study used the HTBI primer set for a first-round RT-PCR of the TCR CDR3.

This specimen consisted of peripheral blood mononuclear cells (PBMCs), obtained at new diagnosis, from a patient treated with antithyroid drugs. The source of this sequence is a woman aged 50 to 65 with Graves disease. The rearrangement links TRBV4-1 to TRBJ2-7; D may correspond to TRBD1 or TRBD2 (5 bases each). CDR3 region: CASSPLIMGDEQYF. As DNA, the CDR3 is TGCGCCAGCAGCCCCCTAATTATGGGGGACGAGCAGTACTTC.